The source of this TCR beta chain is a study of blood T cell repertoires in COVID-19. For the study at large: From the United States, Italy and Spain came samples of acute and convalescent COVID-19.

The CDR3 has 15 residues. From germline, CDR1 is SGHRS and CDR2 YFSETQ. V lost 1 base to trimming and J lost 0 bases, with 10 bases between them. In the original analysis: Reference gene primers were amplified, and this amplification served to estimate nucleated cell counts. The repertoire was sequenced with immunoSEQ multiplex PCR; TCRdb's copy has only in-frame clones and lacks some. The V and J calls and clone size are taken from that table; D and trimming were inferred from the DNA. The table shows around 300,000 clones, with approximately 85% occurring only once. V is TRBV5-1 and J is TRBJ1-1; D gene uncertain. Source material: peripheral blood. The clonotype comes from a woman aged 65 to 85 with acute or convalescent COVID-19. CDR3 amino acids: CASSLNQAVNTEAFF. Written as DNA, the CDR3 is TGCGCCAGCAGCTTGAACCAGGCCGTGAACACTGAAGCTTTCTTT.